This T cell receptor (beta chain) was profiled in a study of tumor-infiltrating lymphocytes in oesophageal squamous cell carcinoma. CDR1 SGHTA and CDR2 FQGNSA come from the germline V gene. CDR3 length: 16 residues. V shed 1 base and J shed 1 base, with 11 bases lying between them. TCRdb re-called the PCR reads with MiXCR, one entry per CDR3 protein. The sample lists around 9,300 distinct CDR3 sequences, less than 75% occurring once. This chain uses TRBV7-2 with TRBJ2-1; no clear D gene. Sample: esophageal tumor tissue. This receptor was identified in a female donor with esophageal squamous cell carcinoma. CDR3 loop: CASSLVAGSSYNEQFF. Written as DNA, the CDR3 is TGTGCCAGCAGCTTAGTGGCAGGTTCTTCCTACAATGAGCAGTTCTTC.